The 8 T cell receptor beta chains in this list originate from one sample, sequenced in a study of blood T cell repertoires in COVID-19. Some clones are missing from TCRdb's copy, which holds only in-frame ones; the method was immunoSEQ multiplex PCR. The repertoire includes some 100,000 clones, 74% of them detected once, and around 4% sits in the top ten. The sequenced sample consisted of peripheral blood. Every receptor here comes from a man between 70 and 80 years old with COVID-19, enrolled during active disease.

The V call is TRBV6-5, the J call TRBJ1-1; TRBD1 matches 8 bases. The germline V gene has CDR1 MNHEY and CDR2 SVGAGI. This CDR3 has 13 residues. The ends lost 8 bases at V and 3 bases at J; junction bases unmatched: 5. DNA of the CDR3: TGTGCCAGCCGGACAGGGCCGGACACTGAAGCTTTCTTT. This sequence encodes CASRTGPDTEAFF.

The gene calls are TRBV5-8 and TRBJ2-3; 13 bases match TRBD2. This CDR3 has 16 residues. Germline V gene lookup returns CDR1 SGHTS and CDR2 YDEGEE. J lost 2 bases, V lost 5 bases, and 5 bases had no gene match. CDR3 nucleotides: TGTGCCAGCAGATCGGGACTAGCGGGGTTCACAGATACGCAGTATTTT. It specifies CASRSGLAGFTDTQYF.

This clone came up a few times. The J gene is TRBJ2-7, the V gene TRBV28, with TRBD2 matching 10 bases. Looked up from germline, CDR1 is MDHEN and CDR2 is SYDVKM. The V and J ends lost 5 bases and 4 bases, in that order; junction bases with no gene match: 5. The CDR3 is 14 amino acids. The CDR3 sequence: CASSLAGDLYEQYF. The CDR3 DNA sequence: TGTGCCAGCAGTCTAGCGGGAGATTTGTACGAGCAGTACTTC.

The chain recombines TRBV2 with TRBJ2-5; 10 nucleotides agree with TRBD2. The CDR3 is made up of 15 amino acids. V lost 7 bases to trimming and J lost 5 bases; unmatched junction nucleotides: 10. Germline lookup yields CDR1 SNHLY and CDR2 FYNNEI. The CDR3 DNA sequence: TGTGCCAGCACCTTTTTAGCGGGAGGAGGGGAGACCCAGTACTTC. Its protein product is CASTFLAGGGETQYF.

The chain couples TRBV11-2 to TRBJ2-7; D not resolved. This CDR3 is 15 amino acids long. Germline CDR1 is SGHAT and CDR2 is FQNNGV. The V and J ends lost 0 bases and 0 bases respectively, with 9 bases between them. The CDR3: CASSLDRVSSYEQYF. For the CDR3, the DNA is TGTGCCAGCAGCTTAGATCGGGTCAGCTCCTACGAGCAGTACTTC.

This clone appeared a single time. This sequence joins TRBV9 and TRBJ2-1; weak D call: TRBD2 (6 bases). Between the trimmed V and J ends, which lost 2 bases and 1 base, there was a span of 10 bases. Germline CDR1 is SGDLS and CDR2 is YYNGEE. The CDR3 covers 15 residues. The CDR3 reads CASSVTGASYNEQFF. As DNA, the CDR3 is TGTGCCAGCAGCGTGACGGGAGCGTCCTACAATGAGCAGTTCTTC. The full variable domain, with the rest looked up from reference TRBV9 and TRBJ2-1, is DSGVTQTPKHLITATGQRVTLRCSPRSGDLSVYWYQQSLDQGLQFLIQYYNGEERAKGNILERFSAQQFPDLHSELNLSSLELGDSALYFCASSVTGASYNEQFFGPGTRLTVL.

V and J are TRBV11-3 and TRBJ2-1, with D unclear. Germline CDR1 and CDR2: SGHNT and YENEEA. This CDR3 contains 12 residues. V was cut by 0 bases and J by 7 bases, with 4 bases left in between. CDR3 loop: CASSLDGNEQFF. CDR3 in DNA: TGTGCCAGCAGCTTAGACGGGAATGAGCAGTTCTTC.

J is TRBJ2-7 and V is TRBV6-2 or TRBV6-3, with a tentative D call TRBD2 (5 bases). This CDR3 has 14 residues. Germline CDR1 MNHEY, CDR2 SVGEGT. V was pared by 6 bases and J by 2 bases, with 14 bases between. Here the CDR3 reads CASRPFGVTYEQYF. The CDR3 coding sequence is TGTGCCAGCAGACCTTTCGGGGTAACCTACGAGCAGTACTTC.